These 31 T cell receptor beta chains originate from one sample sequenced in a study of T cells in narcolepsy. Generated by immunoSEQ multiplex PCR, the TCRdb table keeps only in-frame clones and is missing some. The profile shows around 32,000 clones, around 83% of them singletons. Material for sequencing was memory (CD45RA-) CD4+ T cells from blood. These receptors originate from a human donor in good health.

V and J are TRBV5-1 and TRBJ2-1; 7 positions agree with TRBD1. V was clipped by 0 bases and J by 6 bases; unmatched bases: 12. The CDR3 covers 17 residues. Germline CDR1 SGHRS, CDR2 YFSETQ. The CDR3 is CASSLADRVTLPNEQFF. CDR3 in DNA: TGCGCCAGCAGCTTGGCCGACAGGGTAACTCTGCCCAATGAGCAGTTCTTC.

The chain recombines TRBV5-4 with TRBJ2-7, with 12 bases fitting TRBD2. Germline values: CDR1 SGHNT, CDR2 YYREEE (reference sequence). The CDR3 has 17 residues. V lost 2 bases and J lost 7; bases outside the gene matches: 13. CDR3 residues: CASSFGGLAGGLGEQYF. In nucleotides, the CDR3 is TGTGCCAGCAGCTTCGGCGGGCTAGCGGGGGGGCTGGGAGAGCAGTACTTC.

The CDR3 loop is CASSFSGGRSYEQYV. The CDR3 DNA is TGTGCCAGCAGCTTCAGCGGGGGGCGCTCCTACGAGCAGTACGTC. The genes are TRBV7-2 and TRBJ2-7; the match to TRBD2 covers 9 bases. V gave up 3 bases and J gave up 0 bases; unmatched junction bases: 3. Germline values: CDR1 SGHTA, CDR2 FQGNSA. This CDR3 is 15 amino acids long.

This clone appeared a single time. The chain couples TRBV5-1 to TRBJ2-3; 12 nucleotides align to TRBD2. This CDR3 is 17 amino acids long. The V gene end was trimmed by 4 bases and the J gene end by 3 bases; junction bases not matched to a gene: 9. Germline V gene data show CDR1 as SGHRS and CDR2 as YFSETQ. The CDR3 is CASSLPSSGGVTDTQYF. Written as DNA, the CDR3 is TGCGCCAGCAGCCTCCCCTCTAGCGGGGGGGTGACAGATACGCAGTATTTT.

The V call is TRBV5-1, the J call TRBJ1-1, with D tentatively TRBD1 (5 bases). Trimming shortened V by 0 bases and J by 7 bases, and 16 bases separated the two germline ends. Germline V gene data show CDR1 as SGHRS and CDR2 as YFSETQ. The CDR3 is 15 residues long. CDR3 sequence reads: CASSLDSRDLGEAFF. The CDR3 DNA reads TGCGCCAGCAGCTTGGATTCGAGGGACTTGGGTGAAGCTTTCTTT.

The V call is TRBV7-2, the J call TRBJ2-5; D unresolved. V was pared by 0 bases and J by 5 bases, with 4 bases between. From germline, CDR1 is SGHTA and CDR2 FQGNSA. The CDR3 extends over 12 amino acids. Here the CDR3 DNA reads TGTGCCAGCAGCTTAGCATTGGAGACCCAGTACTTC. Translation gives CASSLALETQYF.

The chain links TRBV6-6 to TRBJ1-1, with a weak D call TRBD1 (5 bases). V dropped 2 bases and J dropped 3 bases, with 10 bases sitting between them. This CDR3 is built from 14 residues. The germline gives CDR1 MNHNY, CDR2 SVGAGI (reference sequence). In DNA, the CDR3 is TGTGCCAGCAGTTACGCAAGGGGCCACACTGAAGCTTTCTTT. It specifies CASSYARGHTEAFF.

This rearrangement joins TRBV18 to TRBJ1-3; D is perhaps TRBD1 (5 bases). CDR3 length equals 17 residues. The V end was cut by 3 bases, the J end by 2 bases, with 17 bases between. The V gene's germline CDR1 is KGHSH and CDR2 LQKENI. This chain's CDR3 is CASSPSAGGSPGNTIYF. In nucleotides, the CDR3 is TGTGCCAGCTCACCCTCGGCGGGGGGTAGCCCTGGAAACACCATATATTTT.

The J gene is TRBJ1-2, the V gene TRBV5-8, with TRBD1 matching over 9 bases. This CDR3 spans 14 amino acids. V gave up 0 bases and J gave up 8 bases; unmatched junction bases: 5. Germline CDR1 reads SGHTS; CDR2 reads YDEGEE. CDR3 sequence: CASSLGDRGFGYTF. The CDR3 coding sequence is TGTGCCAGCAGCTTGGGAGACAGGGGGTTCGGCTACACCTTC.

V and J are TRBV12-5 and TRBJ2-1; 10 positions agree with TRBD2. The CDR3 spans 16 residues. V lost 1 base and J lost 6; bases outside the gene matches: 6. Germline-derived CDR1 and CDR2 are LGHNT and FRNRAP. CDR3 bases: TGTGCTAGTGGTTTGGCTTCTAGCGGGGGTGGCAATGAGCAGTTCTTC. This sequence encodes CASGLASSGGGNEQFF.

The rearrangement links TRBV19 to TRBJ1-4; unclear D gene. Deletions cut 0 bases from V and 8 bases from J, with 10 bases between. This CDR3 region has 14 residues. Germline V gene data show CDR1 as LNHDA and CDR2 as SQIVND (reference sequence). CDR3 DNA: TGTGCCAGTAGTATAGAGTTTCTTAACGAAAAACTGTTTTTT. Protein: CASSIEFLNEKLFF. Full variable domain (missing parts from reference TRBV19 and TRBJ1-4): DGGITQSPKYLFRKEGQNVTLSCEQNLNHDAMYWYRQDPGQGLRLIYYSQIVNDFQKGDIAEGYSVSREKKESFPLTVTSAQKNPTAFYLCASSIEFLNEKLFFGSGTQLSVL.

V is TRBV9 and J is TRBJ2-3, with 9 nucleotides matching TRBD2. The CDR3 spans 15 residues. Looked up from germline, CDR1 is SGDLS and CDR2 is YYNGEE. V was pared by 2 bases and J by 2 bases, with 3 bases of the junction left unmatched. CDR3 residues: CASSVLAGATDTQYF. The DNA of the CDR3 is TGTGCCAGCAGCGTCTTAGCGGGGGCCACAGATACGCAGTATTTT.

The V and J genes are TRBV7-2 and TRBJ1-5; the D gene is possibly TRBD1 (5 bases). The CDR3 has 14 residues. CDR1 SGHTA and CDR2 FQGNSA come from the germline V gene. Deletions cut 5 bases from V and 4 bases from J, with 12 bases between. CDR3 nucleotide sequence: TGTGCCAGCAGCCCAGGGTACAGGAATCAGCCCCAGCATTTT. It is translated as CASSPGYRNQPQHF.

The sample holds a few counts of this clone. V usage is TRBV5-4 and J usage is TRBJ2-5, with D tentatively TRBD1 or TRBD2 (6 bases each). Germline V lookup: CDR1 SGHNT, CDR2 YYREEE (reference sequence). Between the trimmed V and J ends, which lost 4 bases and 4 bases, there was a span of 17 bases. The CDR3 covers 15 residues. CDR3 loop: CASSQGAQGGETQYF. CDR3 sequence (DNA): TGTGCCAGCAGCCAGGGTGCACAGGGAGGAGAGACCCAGTACTTC.

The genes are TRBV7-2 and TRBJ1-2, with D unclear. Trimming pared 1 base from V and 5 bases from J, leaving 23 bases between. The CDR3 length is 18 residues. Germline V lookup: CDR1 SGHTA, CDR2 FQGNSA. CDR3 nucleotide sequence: TGTGCCAGCAGCTTAGTTTTGCACAGCGCCTCTGGGGAATATGGCTACACCTTC. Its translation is CASSLVLHSASGEYGYTF.

CDR3: CASSLALSKANYGYTF. DNA of the CDR3: TGTGCCAGCAGCTTAGCGTTGAGCAAAGCTAACTATGGCTACACCTTC. The chain links TRBV7-9 to TRBJ1-2; D not certain. CDR3 length: 16 amino acids. Trimming stripped 0 bases from V and 0 bases from J, with 11 bases between. Per germline, CDR1 SEHNR and CDR2 FQNEAQ (reference sequence).

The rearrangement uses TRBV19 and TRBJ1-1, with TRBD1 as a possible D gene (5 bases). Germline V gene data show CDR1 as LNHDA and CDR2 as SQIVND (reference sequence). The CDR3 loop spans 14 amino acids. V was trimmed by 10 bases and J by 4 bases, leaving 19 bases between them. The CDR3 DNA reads TGTGCCATCTCATCGGGAAGGGGTGTCACTGAAGCTTTCTTT. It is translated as CAISSGRGVTEAFF.

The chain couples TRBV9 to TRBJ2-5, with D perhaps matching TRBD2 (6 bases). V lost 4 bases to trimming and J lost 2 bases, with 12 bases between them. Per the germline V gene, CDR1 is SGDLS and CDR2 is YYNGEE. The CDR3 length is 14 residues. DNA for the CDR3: TGTGCCAGCAGCCCCCAGACTAGGCAAGAGACCCAGTACTTC. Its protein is CASSPQTRQETQYF.

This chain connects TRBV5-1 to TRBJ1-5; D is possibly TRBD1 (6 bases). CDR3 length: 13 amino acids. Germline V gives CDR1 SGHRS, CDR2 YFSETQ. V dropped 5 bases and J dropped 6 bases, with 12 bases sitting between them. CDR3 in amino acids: CASRVGAGQPQHF. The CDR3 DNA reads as TGCGCCAGCAGGGTGGGGGCAGGTCAGCCCCAGCATTTT.

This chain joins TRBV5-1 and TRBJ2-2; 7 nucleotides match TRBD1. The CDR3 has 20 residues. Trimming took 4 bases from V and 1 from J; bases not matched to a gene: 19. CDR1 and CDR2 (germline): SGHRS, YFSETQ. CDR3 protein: CASSGTGAAEFRLNTGELFF. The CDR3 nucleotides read TGCGCCAGCAGCGGAACAGGGGCCGCCGAGTTTCGCCTGAACACCGGGGAGCTGTTTTTT.

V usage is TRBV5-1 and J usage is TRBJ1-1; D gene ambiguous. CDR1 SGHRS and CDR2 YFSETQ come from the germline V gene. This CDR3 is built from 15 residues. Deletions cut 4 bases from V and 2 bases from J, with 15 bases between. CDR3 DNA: TGCGCCAGCAGCCCGGGCCCAAGCCCAAACACTGAAGCTTTCTTT. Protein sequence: CASSPGPSPNTEAFF.

CDR3 sequence reads: CASSLRSGRKGEQYF. The CDR3 coding sequence is TGTGCCAGCAGTTTACGGTCAGGGCGCAAGGGCGAGCAGTACTTC. V and J are TRBV28 and TRBJ2-5; TRBD1 might be the D (5 bases). The J call may be mistaken, given a closer DNA end match to TRBJ2-7. Germline lookup yields CDR1 MDHEN and CDR2 SYDVKM. The CDR3 has 15 residues.

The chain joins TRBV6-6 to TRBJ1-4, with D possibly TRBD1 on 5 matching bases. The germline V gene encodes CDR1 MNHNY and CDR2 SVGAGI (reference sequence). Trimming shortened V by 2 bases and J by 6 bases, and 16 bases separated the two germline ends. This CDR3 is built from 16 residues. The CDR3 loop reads CASSYEGSPGYEKLFF. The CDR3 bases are TGTGCCAGCAGTTACGAGGGGTCACCGGGGTATGAAAAACTGTTTTTT.

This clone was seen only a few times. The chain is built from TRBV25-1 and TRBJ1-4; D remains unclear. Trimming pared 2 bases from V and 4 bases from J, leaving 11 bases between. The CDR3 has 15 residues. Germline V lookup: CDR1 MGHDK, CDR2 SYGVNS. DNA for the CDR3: TGTGCCAGCAGTGAAGCGACAATCTATAATGAAAAACTGTTTTTT. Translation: CASSEATIYNEKLFF. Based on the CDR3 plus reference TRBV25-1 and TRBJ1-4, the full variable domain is EADIYQTPRYLVIGTGKKITLECSQTMGHDKMYWYQQDPGMELHLIHYSYGVNSTEKGDLSSESTVSRIRTEHFPLTLESARPSHTSQYLCASSEATIYNEKLFFGSGTQLSVL.

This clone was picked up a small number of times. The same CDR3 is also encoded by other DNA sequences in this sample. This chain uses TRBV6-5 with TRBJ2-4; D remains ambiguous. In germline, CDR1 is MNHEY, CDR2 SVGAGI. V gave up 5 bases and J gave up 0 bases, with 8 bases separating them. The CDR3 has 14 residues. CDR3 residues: CASSEGVAKNIQYF. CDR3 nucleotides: TGTGCCAGCAGTGAAGGAGTAGCCAAAAACATTCAGTACTTC.

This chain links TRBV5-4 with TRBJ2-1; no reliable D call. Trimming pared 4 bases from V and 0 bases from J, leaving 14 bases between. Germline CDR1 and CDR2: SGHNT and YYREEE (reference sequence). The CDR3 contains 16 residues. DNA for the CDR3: TGTGCCAGCAGCGCCCGACTGCATAGCTCCTACAATGAGCAGTTCTTC. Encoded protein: CASSARLHSSYNEQFF.

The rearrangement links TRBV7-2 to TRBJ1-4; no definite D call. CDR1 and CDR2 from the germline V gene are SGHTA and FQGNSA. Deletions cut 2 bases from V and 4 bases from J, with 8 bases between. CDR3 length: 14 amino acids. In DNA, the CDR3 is TGTGCCAGCAGCTTACAGGCCAATAATGAAAAACTGTTTTTT. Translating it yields CASSLQANNEKLFF.

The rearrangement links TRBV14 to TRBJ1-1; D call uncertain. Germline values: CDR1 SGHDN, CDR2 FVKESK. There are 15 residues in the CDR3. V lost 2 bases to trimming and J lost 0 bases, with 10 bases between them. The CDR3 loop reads CASSQLSSLNTEAFF. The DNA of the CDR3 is TGTGCCAGCAGCCAATTATCAAGCTTGAACACTGAAGCTTTCTTT.

For the CDR3, the DNA is TGTGCCACCAGCAGAGGAGGGGGACAGGGAAAGGTGCGCGAGCAGTACGTC. Amino acid sequence: CATSRGGGQGKVREQYV. This chain joins TRBV15 and TRBJ2-7; 9 bases align to TRBD1. From germline, CDR1 is LNHNV and CDR2 YYDKDF (reference sequence). J gave up 6 bases and V 1 base, and 13 bases lay outside the gene matches. This CDR3 region has 17 residues.

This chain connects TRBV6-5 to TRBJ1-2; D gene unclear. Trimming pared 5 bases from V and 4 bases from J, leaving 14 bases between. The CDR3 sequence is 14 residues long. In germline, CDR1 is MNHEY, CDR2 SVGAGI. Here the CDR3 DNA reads TGTGCCAGCAGTCCCCTGGCCGGTGGCTATGGCTACACCTTC. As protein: CASSPLAGGYGYTF.

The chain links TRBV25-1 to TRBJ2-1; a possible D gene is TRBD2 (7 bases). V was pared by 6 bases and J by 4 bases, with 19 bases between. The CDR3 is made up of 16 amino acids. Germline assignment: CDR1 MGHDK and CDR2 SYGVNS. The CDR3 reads CASSFKRGAIYNEQFF. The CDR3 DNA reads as TGTGCCAGCAGCTTCAAACGGGGGGCAATATACAATGAGCAGTTCTTC.